The source of this T cell receptor (beta chain) is a study of Ad26.COV2.S vaccination and SARS-CoV-2 variants. Study results and caveats: Marked by substantial breadth, spike-specific CD8+ and CD4+ T cell responses were reportedly seen after vaccination.

With respect to this clone: What it binds is not known.

Treatment: roughly 19 received Ad26.COV2.S at low or high dose, single or two shots; roughly five received placebo; per-sample allocation not given. Day 63 after the first injection of vaccine or placebo was the sampling time. The table came from immunoSEQ multiplex PCR; TCRdb's copy has only in-frame clones and leaves some out. Among approximately 340,000 clones listed, approximately 85% were seen once. The source of this sequence is a person aged 18-65 years who received the Ad26.COV2.S COVID-19 vaccine or a placebo. Sequenced here: peripheral blood, sampled in a trial of Ad26.COV2.S vaccine versus placebo.

CDR3 nucleotide sequence: TGTGCCAGTAGGAGACTAGCGGGGGGCCGGGGAGAGACCCAGTACTTC. This codes for CASRRLAGGRGETQYF. The chain employs TRBV19 and TRBJ2-5; 13 bases are shared with TRBD2. Germline V gives CDR1 LNHDA, CDR2 SQIVND (reference sequence). Trimming removed 6 bases from V and 4 bases from J; junction bases left unmatched: 8. CDR3 length: 16 amino acids.